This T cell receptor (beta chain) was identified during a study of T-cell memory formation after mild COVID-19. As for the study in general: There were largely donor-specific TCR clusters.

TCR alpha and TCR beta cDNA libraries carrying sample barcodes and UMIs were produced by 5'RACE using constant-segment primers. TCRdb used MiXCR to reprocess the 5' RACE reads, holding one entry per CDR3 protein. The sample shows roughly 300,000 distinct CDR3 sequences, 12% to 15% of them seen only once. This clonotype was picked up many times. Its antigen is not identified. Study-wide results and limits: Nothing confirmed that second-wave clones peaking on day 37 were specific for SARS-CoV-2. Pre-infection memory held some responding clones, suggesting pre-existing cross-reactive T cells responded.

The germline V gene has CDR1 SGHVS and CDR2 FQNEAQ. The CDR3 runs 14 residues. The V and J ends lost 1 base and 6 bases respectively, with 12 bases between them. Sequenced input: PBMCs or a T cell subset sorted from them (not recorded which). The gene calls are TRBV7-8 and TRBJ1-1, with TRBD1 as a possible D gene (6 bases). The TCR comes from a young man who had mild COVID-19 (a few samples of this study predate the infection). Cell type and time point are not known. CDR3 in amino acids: CASSLGRRGPEAFF. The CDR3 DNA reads TGTGCCAGCAGCTTAGGACGCCGGGGGCCTGAAGCTTTCTTT.